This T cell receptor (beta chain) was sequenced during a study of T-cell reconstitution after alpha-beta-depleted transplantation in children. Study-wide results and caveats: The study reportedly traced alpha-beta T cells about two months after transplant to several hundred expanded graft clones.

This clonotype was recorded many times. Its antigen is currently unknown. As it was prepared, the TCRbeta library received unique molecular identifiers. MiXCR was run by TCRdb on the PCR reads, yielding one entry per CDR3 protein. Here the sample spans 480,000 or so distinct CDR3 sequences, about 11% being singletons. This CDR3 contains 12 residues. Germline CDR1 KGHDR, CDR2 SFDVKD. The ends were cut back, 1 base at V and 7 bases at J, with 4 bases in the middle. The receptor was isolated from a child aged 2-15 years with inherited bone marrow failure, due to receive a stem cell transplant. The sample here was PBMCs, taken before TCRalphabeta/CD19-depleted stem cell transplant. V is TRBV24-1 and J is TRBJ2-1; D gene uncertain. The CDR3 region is CATSDFVNEQFF. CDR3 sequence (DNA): TGTGCCACCAGTGATTTTGTGAATGAGCAGTTCTTC.